The present entry profiles one T cell receptor beta chain with its context. Its target is not known. Sequencing was performed with immunoSEQ multiplex PCR; in TCRdb, only in-frame clones are kept and a portion is missing. The profile shows 90,000 to 95,000 clones, about 90% of them singletons. The record originates from a study of T cell responses to AZD1222 COVID-19 vaccine. Background on the study: Pooled samples include second doses given at about 4 or 12 weeks. The study, taken as a whole, reports: Sampling that yielded the repertoires occurred only after the peak T cell response. The study found Spike-specific TCR breadth and depth rose after two AZD1222 doses. Donors in the cohort were predominantly white British and more often female, and clonal diversity was possibly underestimated.

Trimming left V 2 bases short and J 8 bases short, with 13 bases between. Germline CDR1 is SGHNT and CDR2 is YYREEE (reference sequence). The CDR3 spans 14 residues. The rearrangement links TRBV5-4 to TRBJ1-4; the D gene is possibly TRBD1 (5 bases). Source: peripheral blood, taken on day 0 of AZD1222 vaccination. This TCR derives from an adult in good health. CDR3 coding DNA: TGTGCCAGCAGCTTAGGGGCGCTTAACGAAAAACTGTTTTTT. This sequence encodes CASSLGALNEKLFF.